The clone carrying this T cell receptor beta chain was recorded a few times. No antigen is known for it. Germline V lookup: CDR1 SGDLS, CDR2 YYNGEE. With 1 base removed from V and 8 bases from J, the gap between germline ends came to 7 bases. CDR3 size: 13 residues. Not enrolled were patients with uncontrolled infection, other autoimmune disease, pregnancy or lactation. The PBMCs were sourced from fresh peripheral blood (about 10 ml). TCR beta CDR3 region amplification was performed from RNA transcripts. The HTBI primer set was used in a first-round RT-PCR of the TCR CDR3. One entry per CDR3 protein results from TCRdb running MiXCR on the multiplex PCR reads. The table lists 350,000 to 400,000 distinct CDR3 sequences, about 15% of them singletons. The source of the sample is a study of T cells in Graves' hyperthyroidism and ophthalmopathy. Whole-study results and caveats: A median around 6.8 months before onset, the model predicted ophthalmopathy. Blood also held most thyroid clonotypes expanded beyond 0.001.

The chain carries TRBV9 and TRBJ1-6; D is ambiguous. This receptor was identified in a woman younger than 45 with Graves' hyperthyroidism. Material: blood. CDR3 sequence (DNA): TGTGCCAGCAGCGTATTAAGGGATTCACCCCTCCACTTT. Amino acids: CASSVLRDSPLHF. Using reference TRBV9 and TRBJ1-6 for the parts outside the CDR3, the full variable domain is DSGVTQTPKHLITATGQRVTLRCSPRSGDLSVYWYQQSLDQGLQFLIQYYNGEERAKGNILERFSAQQFPDLHSELNLSSLELGDSALYFCASSVLRDSPLHFGNGTRLTVT.